This TCR beta chain was observed in a study of identical twins. Findings of the study overall: Whereas memory repertoires showed no such difference, abundant cord blood beta clonotypes carried fewer insertions. Monozygotic twins shared more out-of-frame TCR alpha than recombination models predicted. The study drew conclusions from cross-sectional statistical analysis, not from following the same donors.

In this sample, this clonotype turned up many times. Antigen unknown. The cDNA had a unique molecular identifier and a template-switch universal primer site. Each CDR3 protein is one row after TCRdb ran MiXCR on the 5' RACE reads. The top ten hold 0.8% to 1% of the sample, which has approximately 620,000 distinct CDR3 sequences, over 8.5% seen once. These data were also filed under a second study, of yellow fever vaccine responses in identical twins.

The TCR originated in a young woman in good health. The sample taken for sequencing was PBMCs.

CDR3: CSARTGTSSSYEQYF. CDR3 nucleotide sequence: TGCAGTGCTAGAACCGGGACAAGTAGCTCCTACGAGCAGTACTTC. This rearrangement joins TRBV20-1 to TRBJ2-7, with D possibly being TRBD1 (6 bases). V was cut by 2 bases and J by 0 bases, with 14 bases left in between. The germline V gene has CDR1 DFQATT and CDR2 SNEGSKA (reference sequence). The CDR3 is 15 residues long.